The 18 T cell receptor beta chains given below trace back to one sample, sequenced in a study of metastatic and nonmetastatic thyroid tumors. No patient had received any treatment before thyroid surgery. TCRdb re-processed the PCR reads through MiXCR. The sample lists about 15,000 clones; about 30% were seen once. The sequenced sample was tumor tissue. The receptors stem from a female donor with papillary thyroid cancer or a benign thyroid nodule (not recorded which). Some clones in this sample may be carry-over from other donors' samples.

The J gene is TRBJ2-7, the V gene TRBV13, with TRBD1 identical over 8 bases. Germline CDR1 PRHDT, CDR2 FYEKMQ (reference sequence). With V trimmed by 5 bases and J by 5 bases, 8 bases remained unmatched. The CDR3 totals 14 residues. CDR3 DNA sequence: TGTGCCAGCAGCCTGAAGGACAGGGCCCACGAGCAGTACTTC. Translating it yields CASSLKDRAHEQYF.

This chain uses TRBV30 with TRBJ1-6; D gene ambiguous. The germline V gene has CDR1 GTSNPN and CDR2 SVGIG (reference sequence). The CDR3 runs 11 residues. V was shortened by 5 bases and J by 9 bases, with 8 bases between the two germline ends. In DNA form, the CDR3 reads TGTGCCTGGCGTCTGGTTTCACCCCTCCACTTT. This codes for CAWRLVSPLHF.

V usage is TRBV9 and J usage is TRBJ2-2; D possibly matches TRBD1 or TRBD2 (6 bases each). Trimming took 1 base from V and 6 from J, leaving 19 bases between them. This CDR3 spans 17 amino acids. In germline, CDR1 is SGDLS, CDR2 YYNGEE. The DNA of the CDR3 is TGTGCCAGCAGCGTAAAACAAATCGGGGGCAAGGCCGGGGAGCTGTTTTTT. Translated, it gives CASSVKQIGGKAGELFF.

V gene TRBV7-2 combines with J gene TRBJ1-6; 8 positions match TRBD1. This CDR3 is built from 13 residues. Germline V gene sequence: CDR1 SGHTA, CDR2 FQGNSA. J gave up 7 bases and V 6 bases, and 2 bases lay outside the gene matches. DNA of the CDR3: TGTGCCAGCAGTGGACAGGGAAATTCACCCCTCCACTTT. Protein product: CASSGQGNSPLHF.

This clone has a single count. The chain carries TRBV18 and TRBJ1-4, with D tentatively TRBD1 (6 bases). Germline assignment: CDR1 KGHSH and CDR2 LQKENI. V lost 3 bases and J lost 3, with 8 bases in between. The CDR3 contains 14 residues. As DNA, the CDR3 is TGTGCCAGCTCACCCAACAGGGCTAATGAAAAACTGTTTTTT. It specifies CASSPNRANEKLFF.

The rearrangement uses TRBV20-1 and TRBJ2-7; 8 bases line up with TRBD2. Trimming at V came to 4 bases and at J to 0 bases, leaving 11 bases not matched to a gene. The V gene's germline CDR1 is DFQATT and CDR2 SNEGSKA (reference sequence). CDR3 length equals 16 residues. CDR3 loop: CSAIPKLAVSSYEQYF. In DNA form, the CDR3 reads TGCAGTGCTATTCCGAAACTAGCGGTCAGCTCCTACGAGCAGTACTTC.

This clone was observed at least ten times. Likely a read error: the CDR3 ends without its conserved phenylalanine or tryptophan. The chain joins TRBV2 to TRBJ1-5, with 9 bases lining up with TRBD1. Per germline, CDR1 SNHLY and CDR2 FYNNEI. The CDR3 length is 14 residues. Trimming removed 10 bases from V and 4 bases from J; junction bases left unmatched: 8. CDR3 region: CATNPDRGNQPQHS. CDR3 nucleotide sequence: TGTGCCACCAACCCGGACAGGGGTAATCAGCCCCAGCATTCT.

This chain links TRBV28 with TRBJ2-7, with TRBD1 matching over 10 bases. The CDR3 is 13 residues long. V trimming: 11 bases; J trimming: 4 bases; junction bases outside the gene matches: 8. Germline values: CDR1 MDHEN, CDR2 SYDVKM. CDR3: CALRGTGVYEQYF. CDR3 nucleotide sequence: TGTGCCCTCAGGGGGACAGGGGTATACGAGCAGTACTTC.

This clone was seen a handful of times. The chain recombines TRBV28 with TRBJ1-1; the D is unclear. The CDR3 covers 12 residues. With 7 bases removed from V and 1 base from J, the gap between germline ends came to 7 bases. Germline assignment: CDR1 MDHEN and CDR2 SYDVKM. The CDR3 sequence is CASTQTNTEAFF. In DNA, the CDR3 is TGTGCCAGCACTCAAACGAACACTGAAGCTTTCTTT.

Turning to this clone: One end of the junction fails to match germline, which may point to a read error. The genes are TRBV5-1 and TRBJ1-1; the D is unclear. The germline V gene encodes CDR1 SGHRS and CDR2 YFSETQ. CDR3 length equals 15 residues. The chain's CDR3 is CASSFVGYLSGEAIF. DNA for the CDR3: TGCGCCAGCAGCTTTGTAGGGTATCTCTCAGGTGAAGCTATCTTT.

This clone has more than one count but fewer than ten. This CDR3 is CSVEGTGLPYGEQYF. CDR3 bases: TGCAGCGTTGAAGGTACCGGACTTCCATATGGGGAGCAGTACTTC. V usage is TRBV29-1 and J usage is TRBJ2-7, with D perhaps matching TRBD2 (5 bases). Trimming took 1 base from V and 7 from J, leaving 20 bases between them. The CDR3 runs to 15 residues. Germline V CDR1 and CDR2: SQVTM, ANQGSEA.

The V and J genes are TRBV5-1 and TRBJ1-4, with D maybe TRBD1 (5 bases). V was trimmed by 4 bases and J by 5 bases, leaving 12 bases between them. Germline values: CDR1 SGHRS, CDR2 YFSETQ. This CDR3 spans 14 amino acids. CDR3 nucleotide sequence: TGCGCCAGCAGCGGGGGGAGACGAAATGAAAAACTGTTTTTT. Encoded protein: CASSGGRRNEKLFF.

This clone was seen ten or more times. The chain uses TRBV20-1 and TRBJ1-4; D might be TRBD1 (6 bases). The CDR3 consists of 15 residues. Between the trimmed V and J ends, which lost 1 base and 8 bases, there was a span of 17 bases. The germline V gene encodes CDR1 DFQATT and CDR2 SNEGSKA (reference sequence). The CDR3 here is CSARGSGRGREKLFF. The DNA for the CDR3 is TGCAGTGCTAGAGGGAGCGGCAGGGGACGAGAAAAACTGTTTTTT.

This clone was recorded a few times. The V gene is TRBV28, the J gene TRBJ2-1, with no clear D. V shed 4 bases and J shed 4 bases, with 11 bases lying between them. Germline V gene data show CDR1 as MDHEN and CDR2 as SYDVKM. The CDR3 contains 14 residues. This CDR3 reads CASSSGVRYNEQFF. DNA of the CDR3: TGTGCCAGCAGTTCAGGTGTCCGTTACAATGAGCAGTTCTTC.

This clone turned up a few times. V gene TRBV28 combines with J gene TRBJ2-7; tentative D call: TRBD2 (6 bases). The germline V gene has CDR1 MDHEN and CDR2 SYDVKM. V was cut by 1 base and J by 0 bases, with 10 bases left in between. This CDR3 has 15 amino acids. CDR3 loop: CASSLSAGFSYEQYF. CDR3 nucleotides: TGTGCCAGCAGTTTATCGGCGGGGTTCTCCTACGAGCAGTACTTC.

The CDR3 sequence: CASSFNSPTSGSYNEQFF. In DNA form, the CDR3 reads TGTGCCAGCAGCTTTAATAGCCCGACTAGCGGGAGTTATAATGAGCAGTTCTTC. This chain connects TRBV12-3 or TRBV12-4 to TRBJ2-1; 12 bases align to TRBD2. The CDR3 length is 18 residues. V trimming: 6 bases; J trimming: 7 bases; junction bases outside the gene matches: 16.

About this clone: At one of its ends the junction is not consistent with the germline gene, which may arise from a read error. J is TRBJ2-7 and V is TRBV6-1; D perhaps matches TRBD1 (6 bases). Germline V gene data show CDR1 as MNHNS and CDR2 as SASEGT. CDR3 length: 15 residues. CDR3 region: CSSSEAEGGSYEQYF. The CDR3 DNA follows: TGTTCCAGCAGTGAAGCCGAAGGGGGCTCCTACGAGCAGTACTTC.

A remark on this clone: The identical CDR3 is also encoded by other nucleotide sequences in the sample. The CDR3 protein is CASSLAAGGADTQYF. CDR3 coding DNA: TGTGCCAGCAGCTTAGCTGCGGGGGGAGCAGATACGCAGTATTTT. The V gene is TRBV7-2, the J gene TRBJ2-3; TRBD2 matches 8 bases. The CDR3 is 15 amino acids. The V gene's germline CDR1 is SGHTA and CDR2 FQGNSA. The ends lost 0 bases at V and 4 bases at J; junction bases unmatched: 3.